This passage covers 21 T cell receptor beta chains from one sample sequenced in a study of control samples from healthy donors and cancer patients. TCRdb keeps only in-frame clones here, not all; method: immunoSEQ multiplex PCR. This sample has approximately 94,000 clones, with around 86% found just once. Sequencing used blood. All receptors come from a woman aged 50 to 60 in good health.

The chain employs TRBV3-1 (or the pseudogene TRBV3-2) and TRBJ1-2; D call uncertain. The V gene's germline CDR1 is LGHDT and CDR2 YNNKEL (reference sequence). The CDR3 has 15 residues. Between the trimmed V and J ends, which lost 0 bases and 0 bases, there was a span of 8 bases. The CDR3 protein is CASSQEGSPNYGYTF. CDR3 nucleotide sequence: TGTGCCAGCAGCCAAGAGGGCAGCCCTAACTATGGCTACACCTTC.

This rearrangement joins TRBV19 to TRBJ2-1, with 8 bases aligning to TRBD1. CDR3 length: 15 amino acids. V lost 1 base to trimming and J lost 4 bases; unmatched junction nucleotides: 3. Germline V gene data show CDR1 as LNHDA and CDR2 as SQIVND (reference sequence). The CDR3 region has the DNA TGTGCCAGTAGTATAGCCGGGACAGGATACAATGAGCAGTTCTTC. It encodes CASSIAGTGYNEQFF.

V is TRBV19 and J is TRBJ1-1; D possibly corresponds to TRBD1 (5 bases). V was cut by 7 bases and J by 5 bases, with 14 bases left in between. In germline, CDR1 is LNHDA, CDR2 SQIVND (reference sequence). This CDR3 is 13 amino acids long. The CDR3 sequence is CASKGWAGTEAFF. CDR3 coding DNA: TGTGCCAGTAAGGGTTGGGCAGGGACTGAAGCTTTCTTT.

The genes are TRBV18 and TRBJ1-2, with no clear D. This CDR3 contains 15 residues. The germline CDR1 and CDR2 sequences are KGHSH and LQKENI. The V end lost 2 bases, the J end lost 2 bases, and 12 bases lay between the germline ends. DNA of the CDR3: TGTGCCAGCTCACCAGACATCCTTAACAACTATGGCTACACCTTC. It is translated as CASSPDILNNYGYTF.

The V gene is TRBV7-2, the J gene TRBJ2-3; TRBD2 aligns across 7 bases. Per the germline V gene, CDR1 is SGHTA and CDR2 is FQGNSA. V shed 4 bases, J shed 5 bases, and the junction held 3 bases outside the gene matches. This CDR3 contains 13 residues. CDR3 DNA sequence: TGTGCCAGCAGCTGGGAGGGCAGAGATACGCAGTATTTT. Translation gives CASSWEGRDTQYF.

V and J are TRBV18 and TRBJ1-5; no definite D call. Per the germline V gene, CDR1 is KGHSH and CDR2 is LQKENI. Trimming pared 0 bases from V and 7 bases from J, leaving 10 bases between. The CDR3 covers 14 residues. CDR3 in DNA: TGTGCCAGCTCACCACCGGACGGGATCCAGCCCCAGCATTTT. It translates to CASSPPDGIQPQHF.

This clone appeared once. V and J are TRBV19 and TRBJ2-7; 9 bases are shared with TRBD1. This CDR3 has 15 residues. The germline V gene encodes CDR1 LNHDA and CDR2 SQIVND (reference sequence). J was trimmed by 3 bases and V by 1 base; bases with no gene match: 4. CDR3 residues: CASSIAGTGYYEQYF. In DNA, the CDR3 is TGTGCCAGTAGTATAGCGGGGACAGGGTACTACGAGCAGTACTTC.

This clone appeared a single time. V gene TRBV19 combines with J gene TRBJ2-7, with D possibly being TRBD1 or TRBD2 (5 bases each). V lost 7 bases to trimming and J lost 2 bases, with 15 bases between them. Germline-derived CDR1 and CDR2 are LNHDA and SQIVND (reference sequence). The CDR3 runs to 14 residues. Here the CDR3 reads CASTAARGPYEQYF. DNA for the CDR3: TGTGCCAGTACCGCCGCCCGGGGACCCTACGAGCAGTACTTC.

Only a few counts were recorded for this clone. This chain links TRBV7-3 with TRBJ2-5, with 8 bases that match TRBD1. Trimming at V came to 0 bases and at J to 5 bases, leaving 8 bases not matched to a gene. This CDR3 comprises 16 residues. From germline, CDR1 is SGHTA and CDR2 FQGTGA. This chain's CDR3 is CASSLTGRGLQETQYF. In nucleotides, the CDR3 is TGTGCCAGCAGCTTAACCGGCAGGGGGCTCCAGGAGACCCAGTACTTC.

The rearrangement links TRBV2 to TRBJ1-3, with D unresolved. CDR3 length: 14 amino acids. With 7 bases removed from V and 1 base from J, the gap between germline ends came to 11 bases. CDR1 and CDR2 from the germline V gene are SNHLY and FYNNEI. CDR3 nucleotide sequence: TGTGCCAGCACCCCCCAGGAGTCTGGAAACACCATATATTTT. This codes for CASTPQESGNTIYF.

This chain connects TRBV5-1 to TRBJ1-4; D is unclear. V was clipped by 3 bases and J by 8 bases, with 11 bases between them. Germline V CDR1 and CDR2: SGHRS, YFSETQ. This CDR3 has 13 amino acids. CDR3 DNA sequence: TGCGCCAGCAGCTCCATCCCGGACGAAAAACTGTTTTTT. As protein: CASSSIPDEKLFF.

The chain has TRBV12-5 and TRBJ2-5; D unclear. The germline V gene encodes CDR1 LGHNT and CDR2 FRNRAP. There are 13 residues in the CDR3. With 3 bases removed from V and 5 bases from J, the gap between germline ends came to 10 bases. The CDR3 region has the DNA TGTGCTAGTGGTTTAACTGCTCTGGAGACCCAGTACTTC. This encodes CASGLTALETQYF. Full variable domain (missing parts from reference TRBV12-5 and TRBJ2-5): DARVTQTPRHKVTEMGQEVTMRCQPILGHNTVFWYRQTMMQGLELLAYFRNRAPLDDSGMPKDRFSAEMPDATLATLKIQPSEPRDSAVYFCASGLTALETQYFGPGTRLLVL.

The CDR3 spells CASSFYGQGARGYTF. The CDR3 region has the DNA TGTGCCAGCAGTTTTTACGGACAGGGGGCGAGGGGCTACACCTTC. The genes are TRBV28 and TRBJ1-2; 11 nucleotides match TRBD1. Germline-derived CDR1 and CDR2 are MDHEN and SYDVKM. There are 15 residues in the CDR3. Germline trimming cut 3 bases from V and 8 bases from J; bases unmatched to any gene: 8.

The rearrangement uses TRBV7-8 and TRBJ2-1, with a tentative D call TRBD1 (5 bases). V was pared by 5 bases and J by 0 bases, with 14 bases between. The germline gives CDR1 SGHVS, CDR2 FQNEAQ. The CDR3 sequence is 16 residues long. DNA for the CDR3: TGTGCCAGCAGCCCCTACAGGTTCAGCTCCTACAATGAGCAGTTCTTC. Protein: CASSPYRFSSYNEQFF.

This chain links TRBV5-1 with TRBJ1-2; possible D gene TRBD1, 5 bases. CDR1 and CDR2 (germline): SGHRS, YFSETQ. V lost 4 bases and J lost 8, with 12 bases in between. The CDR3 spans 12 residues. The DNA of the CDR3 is TGCGCCAGCAGCCCAGGGTTCGGGGGCTACACCTTC. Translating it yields CASSPGFGGYTF.

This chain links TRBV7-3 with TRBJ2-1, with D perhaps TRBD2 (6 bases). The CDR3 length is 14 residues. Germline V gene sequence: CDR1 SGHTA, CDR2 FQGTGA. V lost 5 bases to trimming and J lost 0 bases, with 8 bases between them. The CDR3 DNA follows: TGTGCCAGCAGCCCGACTAGCTCCTACAATGAGCAGTTCTTC. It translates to CASSPTSSYNEQFF.

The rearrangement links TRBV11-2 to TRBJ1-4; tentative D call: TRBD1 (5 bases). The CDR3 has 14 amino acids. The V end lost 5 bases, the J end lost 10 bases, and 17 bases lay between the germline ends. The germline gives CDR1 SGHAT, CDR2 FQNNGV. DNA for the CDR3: TGTGCCAGCAGCCACACCCGGGGGGACGGAAAACTGTTTTTT. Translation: CASSHTRGDGKLFF.

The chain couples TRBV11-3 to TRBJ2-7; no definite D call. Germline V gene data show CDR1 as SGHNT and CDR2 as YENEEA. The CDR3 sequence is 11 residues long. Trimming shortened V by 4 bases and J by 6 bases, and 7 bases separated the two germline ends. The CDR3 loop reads CASSYMGEQYF. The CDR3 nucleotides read TGTGCCAGCAGCTACATGGGCGAGCAGTACTTC. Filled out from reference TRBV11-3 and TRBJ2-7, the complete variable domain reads EAGVVQSPRYKIIEKKQPVAFWCNPISGHNTLYWYLQNLGQGPELLIRYENEEAVDDSQLPKDRFSAERLKGVDSTLKIQPAELGDSAVYLCASSYMGEQYFGPGTRLTVT.

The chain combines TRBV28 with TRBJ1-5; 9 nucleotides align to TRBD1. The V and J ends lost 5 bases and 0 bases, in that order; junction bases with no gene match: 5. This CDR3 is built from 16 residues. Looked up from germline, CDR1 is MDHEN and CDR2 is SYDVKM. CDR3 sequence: CASSLGQGSSNQPQHF. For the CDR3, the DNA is TGTGCCAGCAGTCTAGGACAGGGGAGTAGCAATCAGCCCCAGCATTTT.

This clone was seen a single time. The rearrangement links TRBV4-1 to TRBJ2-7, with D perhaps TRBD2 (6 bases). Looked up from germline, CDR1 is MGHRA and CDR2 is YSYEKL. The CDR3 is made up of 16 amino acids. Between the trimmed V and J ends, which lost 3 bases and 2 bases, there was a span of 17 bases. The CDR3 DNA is TGCGCCAGCAGCCAGGGATACGGGAGCCCTACCTACGAGCAGTACTTC. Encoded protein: CASSQGYGSPTYEQYF.

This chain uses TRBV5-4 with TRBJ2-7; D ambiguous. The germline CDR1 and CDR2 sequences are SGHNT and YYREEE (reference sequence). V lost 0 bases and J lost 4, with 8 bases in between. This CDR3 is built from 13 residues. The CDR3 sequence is CASSLDMVYEQYF. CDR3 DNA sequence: TGTGCCAGCAGCTTGGACATGGTTTACGAGCAGTACTTC.